Each of the 30 T cell receptor beta chains below was sequenced from the same sample in a study of T cell responses to AZD1222 COVID-19 vaccine. Some clones are missing from TCRdb's copy, which holds only in-frame ones; the method was immunoSEQ multiplex PCR. The sample comprises approximately 75,000 clones, about nine tenths of which are singletons, and more than 15% rests with the top ten. Sequenced here: peripheral blood, sampled 28 days after the second AZD1222 dose. These receptors came from an adult who received the AZD1222 COVID-19 vaccine.

The gene calls are TRBV7-8 and TRBJ1-4; D uncertain. Germline loops: CDR1 SGHVS, CDR2 FQNEAQ. V was cut by 3 bases and J by 7 bases, with 15 bases left in between. CDR3 length equals 15 residues. The CDR3 sequence is CASSFFAGSSEKLFF. The CDR3 region has the DNA TGTGCCAGCAGCTTTTTTGCCGGGTCGAGTGAAAAACTGTTTTTT.

This chain links TRBV1 with TRBJ2-7; the table's TRBD1 call for D was not verified on the DNA. TRBV1 is a pseudogene. The CDR3 consists of 18 residues. CDR3 DNA: TGCACCGTCCACTGCCGAAGGGGCGCCGCCGTCATGAAATACGAGCAGTACTTC. This translates into CTVHCRRGAAVMKYEQYF.

This clone was counted once. V gene TRBV19 combines with J gene TRBJ2-7; TRBD1 aligns across 10 bases. Unmatched junction bases numbered 3, after V lost 4 bases and J lost 3 bases. From germline, CDR1 is LNHDA and CDR2 SQIVND (reference sequence). The CDR3 consists of 14 residues. CDR3 nucleotides: TGTGCCAGTAGTAACGGACAGGGGGACTACGAGCAGTACTTC. The encoded protein is CASSNGQGDYEQYF. The complete variable domain, with remaining parts taken from reference TRBV19 and TRBJ2-7, reads DGGITQSPKYLFRKEGQNVTLSCEQNLNHDAMYWYRQDPGQGLRLIYYSQIVNDFQKGDIAEGYSVSREKKESFPLTVTSAQKNPTAFYLCASSNGQGDYEQYFGPGTRLTVT.

This clone came up a few times. The chain combines TRBV5-6 with TRBJ2-7, with D perhaps being TRBD1 or TRBD2 (5 bases each). The germline V gene encodes CDR1 SGHDT and CDR2 YYEEEE. CDR3 length equals 15 residues. The V and J ends lost 1 base and 0 bases respectively, with 11 bases between them. CDR3 loop: CASSLKGTPSYEQYF. The CDR3 DNA reads TGTGCCAGCAGCTTGAAGGGGACCCCCTCCTACGAGCAGTACTTC.

The chain combines TRBV5-1 with TRBJ2-1; unclear D gene. Per germline, CDR1 SGHRS and CDR2 YFSETQ. This CDR3 contains 12 residues. V lost 3 bases and J lost 5, with 6 bases in between. CDR3 region: CASSSRNNEQFF. The CDR3 DNA reads as TGCGCCAGCAGCTCCAGAAACAATGAGCAGTTCTTC.

This clone was seen only a few times. V usage is TRBV5-1 and J usage is TRBJ2-3; 14 bases map to TRBD2. V lost 4 bases, J lost 6 bases, and 10 bases stayed unmatched. Per the germline V gene, CDR1 is SGHRS and CDR2 is YFSETQ. The length of the CDR3 is 17 residues. The CDR3 DNA sequence: TGCGCCAGCAGCCTAAAGACTAGCGGGGGGGCTGTTGATACGCAGTATTTT. Amino acids: CASSLKTSGGAVDTQYF.

This chain uses TRBV28 with TRBJ2-7, with 7 nucleotides matching TRBD1. Trimming removed 1 base from V and 1 base from J; junction bases left unmatched: 1. CDR3 size: 14 residues. Germline CDR1 and CDR2: MDHEN and SYDVKM. Here the CDR3 reads CASSLLGQSYEQYF. Written as DNA, the CDR3 is TGTGCCAGCAGTTTATTGGGACAGTCCTACGAGCAGTACTTC.

CDR3 bases: TGCAGTGCTACTGACAGGCTCTATGGCTACACCTTC. Translated, it gives CSATDRLYGYTF. This chain links TRBV20-1 with TRBJ1-2, with D perhaps TRBD1 (6 bases). Per germline, CDR1 DFQATT and CDR2 SNEGSKA (reference sequence). V was clipped by 4 bases and J by 4 bases, with 10 bases between them. The CDR3 is made up of 12 amino acids.

Remarks on this clone: Different DNA sequences within this sample yield the same CDR3. The rearrangement uses TRBV18 and TRBJ1-4, with D unresolved. V lost 3 bases and J lost 0, with 11 bases in between. The CDR3 sequence is 16 residues long. The V gene's germline CDR1 is KGHSH and CDR2 LQKENI. This chain's CDR3 is CASSPQKIATNEKLFF. Here the CDR3 DNA reads TGTGCCAGCTCACCTCAGAAAATTGCAACTAATGAAAAACTGTTTTTT.

This chain joins TRBV11-2 and TRBJ2-1, with D perhaps matching TRBD1 (6 bases). This CDR3 contains 15 residues. The germline gives CDR1 SGHAT, CDR2 FQNNGV. Trimming took 6 bases from V and 3 from J, leaving 15 bases between them. CDR3 in amino acids: CASRIGQNYYNEQFF. In DNA form, the CDR3 reads TGTGCCAGCAGGATCGGACAGAACTACTACAATGAGCAGTTCTTC.

The CDR3 spells CSATGGYGYTF. Written as DNA, the CDR3 is TGCAGTGCCACCGGCGGGTATGGCTACACCTTC. The chain employs TRBV20-1 and TRBJ1-2; D gene ambiguous. From germline, CDR1 is DFQATT and CDR2 SNEGSKA (reference sequence). This CDR3 contains 11 residues. The V and J ends lost 6 bases and 5 bases respectively, with 10 bases between them.

The chain recombines TRBV5-1 with TRBJ1-2, with TRBD1 matching 10 bases. V lost 0 bases and J lost 4; bases outside the gene matches: 3. CDR1 and CDR2 (germline): SGHRS, YFSETQ. The CDR3 length is 15 residues. Written as DNA, the CDR3 is TGCGCCAGCAGCTTGGGGGACAGGGGAGCCTATGGCTACACCTTC. Translation gives CASSLGDRGAYGYTF.

This clone has more than one count but fewer than ten. The chain carries TRBV7-2 and TRBJ2-7, with D possibly being TRBD2 (5 bases). The CDR3 has 14 residues. V was pared by 1 base and J by 6 bases, with 13 bases between. Germline CDR1 SGHTA, CDR2 FQGNSA. The CDR3 DNA is TGTGCCAGCAGCTTAGGACAACCGGCGGGCGAGCAGTACTTC. This encodes CASSLGQPAGEQYF.

The chain couples TRBV25-1 to TRBJ1-1; D gene uncertain. The germline V gene encodes CDR1 MGHDK and CDR2 SYGVNS. The CDR3 has 9 residues. The CDR3 DNA is TGTGTCGTGTTCACTGAAGCTTTCTTT. Translating it yields CVVFTEAFF.

The CDR3 loop is CASSLQGREAFF. The CDR3 nucleotides are TGTGCCAGCAGCTTACAGGGGAGAGAAGCTTTCTTT. The chain combines TRBV11-3 with TRBJ1-1; possible D gene TRBD1, 6 bases. This CDR3 has 12 amino acids. Germline loops: CDR1 SGHNT, CDR2 YENEEA. Trimming took off 2 bases at V and 8 bases at J, with 9 bases between the two ends.

The chain carries TRBV5-5 and TRBJ2-1, with D maybe TRBD2 (5 bases). CDR3 length: 14 amino acids. CDR1 and CDR2 from the germline V gene are SGHKS and YYEKEE (reference sequence). V lost 3 bases, J lost 5 bases, and 12 bases lay in between. The CDR3 reads CASSSVGSHNEQFF. CDR3 sequence (DNA): TGTGCCAGCAGCTCGGTGGGGAGTCACAATGAGCAGTTCTTC.

The V and J genes are TRBV11-2 and TRBJ2-1, with D possibly TRBD2 on 5 matching bases. Trimming pared 1 base from V and 6 bases from J, leaving 10 bases between. The germline gives CDR1 SGHAT, CDR2 FQNNGV. This CDR3 region has 14 residues. The CDR3 here is CASSLGGSPNEQFF. CDR3 bases: TGTGCCAGCAGCTTAGGTGGGAGCCCCAATGAGCAGTTCTTC.

The J gene is TRBJ1-3, the V gene TRBV4-2, with a tentative D call TRBD1 (5 bases). With 1 base removed from V and 0 bases from J, the gap between germline ends came to 10 bases. The CDR3 has 16 residues. Germline V gene data show CDR1 as LGHNA and CDR2 as YNFKEQ. The CDR3 DNA follows: TGTGCCAGCAGCCAAGGCGGGGGTAGCTCTGGAAACACCATATATTTT. Protein product: CASSQGGGSSGNTIYF.

This clone was recorded once. The CDR3 is CASSLGLADIYNEQFF. The CDR3, as DNA: TGTGCCAGCAGCTTAGGCCTAGCGGATATTTACAATGAGCAGTTCTTC. The chain recombines TRBV13 with TRBJ2-1, with TRBD2 matching 7 bases. CDR1 is PRHDT and CDR2 is FYEKMQ in the germline V gene (reference sequence). This CDR3 region has 16 residues. J lost 4 bases, V lost 0 bases, and 6 bases had no gene match.

This sequence joins TRBV5-1 and TRBJ1-3, with unresolved D. The CDR3 consists of 15 residues. Germline assignment: CDR1 SGHRS and CDR2 YFSETQ. Trimming took off 1 base at V and 8 bases at J, with 16 bases between the two ends. Here the CDR3 reads CASSLYPGSGDTIYF. The CDR3 DNA reads as TGCGCCAGCAGCTTGTACCCGGGGAGCGGGGACACCATATATTTT. The full variable domain, completed using reference TRBV5-1 and TRBJ1-3, is KAGVTQTPRYLIKTRGQQVTLSCSPISGHRSVSWYQQTPGQGLQFLFEYFSETQRNKGNFPGRFSGRQFSNSRSEMNVSTLELGDSALYLCASSLYPGSGDTIYFGEGSWLTVV.

This clone was detected only once. The chain joins TRBV5-1 to TRBJ2-2; tentatively, D is TRBD1 (5 bases). This CDR3 has 15 residues. V dropped 6 bases and J dropped 1 base, with 13 bases sitting between them. Germline V gives CDR1 SGHRS, CDR2 YFSETQ. The CDR3 region has the DNA TGCGCCAGCACCTGGGGCTATAGGAACACCGGGGAGCTGTTTTTT. Its translation: CASTWGYRNTGELFF.

Turning to this clone: An end of the junction does not agree with germline; a read error may underlie this. The rearrangement links TRBV5-1 to TRBJ2-3; TRBD2 agrees at 10 bases. The CDR3 is 16 amino acids. Germline loops: CDR1 SGHRS, CDR2 YFSETQ. Here the CDR3 DNA reads TGCGCCAACAGCTCCTCAGCGGGGGGGCCGGGAGATACGCAGTATTTT. This translates into CANSSSAGGPGDTQYF.

The V call is TRBV5-6, the J call TRBJ1-1; 7 bases line up with TRBD1. J was trimmed by 3 bases and V by 0 bases; bases with no gene match: 2. CDR1 and CDR2 (germline): SGHDT, YYEEEE. The CDR3 length is 14 residues. The CDR3 loop reads CASSLDRGDTEAFF. The CDR3 nucleotides read TGTGCCAGCAGCTTGGACAGGGGAGACACTGAAGCTTTCTTT. Using reference TRBV5-6 and TRBJ1-1 for the parts outside the CDR3, the full variable domain is DAGVTQSPTHLIKTRGQQVTLRCSPKSGHDTVSWYQQALGQGPQFIFQYYEEEERQRGNFPDRFSGHQFPNYSSELNVNALLLGDSALYLCASSLDRGDTEAFFGQGTRLTVV.

The chain links TRBV9 to TRBJ2-7; TRBD1 is a possible D gene (6 bases). Germline CDR1 and CDR2: SGDLS and YYNGEE. CDR3 size: 15 residues. Trimming took off 3 bases at V and 4 bases at J, with 17 bases between the two ends. As DNA, the CDR3 is TGTGCCAGCAGCGCCTCATACTCGGACAGATACGAGCAGTACTTC. This codes for CASSASYSDRYEQYF.

V gene TRBV4-2 combines with J gene TRBJ1-2, with 9 bases matching TRBD1. CDR3 length: 16 amino acids. Unmatched junction bases numbered 8, after V lost 1 base and J lost 5 bases. Germline values: CDR1 LGHNA, CDR2 YNFKEQ. The CDR3 sequence: CASSQGTGEVGYGYTF. The CDR3 bases are TGTGCCAGCAGCCAAGGGACAGGGGAAGTAGGGTATGGCTACACCTTC.

This chain connects TRBV5-5 to TRBJ1-1, with a tentative D call TRBD1 (5 bases). The ends were cut back, 4 bases at V and 1 base at J, with 11 bases in the middle. The CDR3 spans 14 residues. Looked up from germline, CDR1 is SGHKS and CDR2 is YYEKEE (reference sequence). CDR3 bases: TGTGCCAGCAGCCGAAGCCAGGGGAACACTGAAGCTTTCTTT. It translates to CASSRSQGNTEAFF. The entire variable domain, with the rest obtained from reference TRBV5-5 and TRBJ1-1, is as follows: DAGVTQSPTHLIKTRGQQVTLRCSPISGHKSVSWYQQVLGQGPQFIFQYYEKEERGRGNFPDRFSARQFPNYSSELNVNALLLGDSALYLCASSRSQGNTEAFFGQGTRLTVV.

V usage is TRBV19 and J usage is TRBJ2-3; 9 bases map to TRBD2. The germline V gene encodes CDR1 LNHDA and CDR2 SQIVND (reference sequence). The length of the CDR3 is 18 residues. V was pared by 3 bases and J by 3 bases, with 13 bases of the junction left unmatched. CDR3 residues: CASSMGSLAGKSTDTQYF. The CDR3 DNA reads as TGTGCCAGTAGTATGGGATCCCTAGCGGGGAAGAGTACAGATACGCAGTATTTT.

The V call is TRBV29-1, the J call TRBJ1-4; D not certain. V dropped 1 base and J dropped 8 bases, with 5 bases sitting between them. Germline CDR1 SQVTM, CDR2 ANQGSEA. The CDR3 totals 11 residues. CDR3 sequence (DNA): TGCAGCGTTGAAGTTGGGGAAAAACTGTTTTTT. Protein product: CSVEVGEKLFF.

The rearrangement links TRBV5-1 to TRBJ2-2; D gene unclear. Trimming removed 0 bases at V and 6 bases at J, with 9 bases between. The CDR3 has 14 amino acids. CDR1 and CDR2 from the germline V gene are SGHRS and YFSETQ. The CDR3 nucleotides read TGCGCCAGCAGCTTGGGGGTGACGGCCGGGGAGCTGTTTTTT. Its protein product is CASSLGVTAGELFF.

The J gene is TRBJ2-3, the V gene TRBV9, with TRBD2 matching over 8 bases. The ends lost 3 bases at V and 2 bases at J; junction bases unmatched: 8. Germline CDR1 SGDLS, CDR2 YYNGEE. This CDR3 comprises 16 residues. The CDR3, as DNA: TGTGCCAGCAGCGCCGGCCGGGGGGGCGTCACAGATACGCAGTATTTT. As protein: CASSAGRGGVTDTQYF.